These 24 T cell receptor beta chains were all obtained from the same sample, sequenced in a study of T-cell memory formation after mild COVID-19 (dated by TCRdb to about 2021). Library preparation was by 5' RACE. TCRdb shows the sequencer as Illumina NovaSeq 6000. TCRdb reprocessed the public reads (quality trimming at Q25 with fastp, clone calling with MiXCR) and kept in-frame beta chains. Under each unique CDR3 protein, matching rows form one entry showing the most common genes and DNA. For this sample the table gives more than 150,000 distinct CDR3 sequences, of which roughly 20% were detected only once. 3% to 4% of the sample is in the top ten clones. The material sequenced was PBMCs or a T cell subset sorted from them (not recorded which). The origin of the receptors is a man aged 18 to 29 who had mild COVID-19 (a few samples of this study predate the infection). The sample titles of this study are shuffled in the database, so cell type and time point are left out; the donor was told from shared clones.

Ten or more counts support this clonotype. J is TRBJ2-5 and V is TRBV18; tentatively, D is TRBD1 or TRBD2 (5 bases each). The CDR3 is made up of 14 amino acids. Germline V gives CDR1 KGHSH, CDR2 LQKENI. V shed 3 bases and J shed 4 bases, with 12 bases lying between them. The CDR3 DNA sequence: TGTGCCAGCTCACCGCAGTGGGGGAGAGAGACCCAGTACTTC. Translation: CASSPQWGRETQYF.

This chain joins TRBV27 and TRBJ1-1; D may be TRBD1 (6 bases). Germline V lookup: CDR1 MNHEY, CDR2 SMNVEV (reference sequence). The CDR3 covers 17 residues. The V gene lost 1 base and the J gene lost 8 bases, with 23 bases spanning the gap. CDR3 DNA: TGTGCCAGCAGTTTATTATCGGGGGGGGCGGTCCTATCCGAAGCTTTCTTT. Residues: CASSLLSGGAVLSEAFF.

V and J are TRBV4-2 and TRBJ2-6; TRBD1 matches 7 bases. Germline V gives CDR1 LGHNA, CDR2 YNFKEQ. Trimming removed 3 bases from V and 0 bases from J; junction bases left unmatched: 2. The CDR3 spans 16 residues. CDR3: CASSQGQISGANVLTF. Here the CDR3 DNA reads TGTGCCAGCAGCCAGGGACAGATCTCTGGGGCCAACGTCCTGACTTTC.

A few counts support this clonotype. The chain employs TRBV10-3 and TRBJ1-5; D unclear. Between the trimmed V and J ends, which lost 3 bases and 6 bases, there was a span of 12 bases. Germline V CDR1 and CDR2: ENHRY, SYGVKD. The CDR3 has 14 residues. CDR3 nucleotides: TGTGCCATCAGTGAAGGGAGTAGAACTCAGCCCCAGCATTTT. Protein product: CAISEGSRTQPQHF.

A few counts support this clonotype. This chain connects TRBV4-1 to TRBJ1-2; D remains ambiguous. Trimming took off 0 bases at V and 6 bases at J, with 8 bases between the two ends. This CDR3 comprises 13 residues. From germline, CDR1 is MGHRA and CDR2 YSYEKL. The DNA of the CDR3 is TGCGCCAGCAGCCAAGATAGGGCCCATGGCTACACCTTC. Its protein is CASSQDRAHGYTF.

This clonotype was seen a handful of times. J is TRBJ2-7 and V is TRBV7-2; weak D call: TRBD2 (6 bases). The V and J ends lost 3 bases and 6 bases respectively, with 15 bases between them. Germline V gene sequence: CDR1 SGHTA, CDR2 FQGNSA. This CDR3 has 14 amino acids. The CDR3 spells CASSFYGGRGEQYV. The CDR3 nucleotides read TGTGCCAGCAGCTTCTACGGGGGTCGCGGCGAGCAGTACGTC.

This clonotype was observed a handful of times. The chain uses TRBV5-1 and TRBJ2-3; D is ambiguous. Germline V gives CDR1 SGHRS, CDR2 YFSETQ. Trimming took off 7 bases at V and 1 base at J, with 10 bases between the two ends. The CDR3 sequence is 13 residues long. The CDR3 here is CASFFQGTDTQYF. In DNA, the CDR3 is TGCGCCAGCTTTTTTCAGGGCACAGATACGCAGTATTTT.

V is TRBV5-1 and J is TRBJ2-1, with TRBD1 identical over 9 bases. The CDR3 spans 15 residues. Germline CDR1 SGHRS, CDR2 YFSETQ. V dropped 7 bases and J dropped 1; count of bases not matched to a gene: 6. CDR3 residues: CASLRGQGSYNEQFF. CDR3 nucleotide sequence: TGCGCCAGCCTCCGCGGACAGGGGTCCTACAATGAGCAGTTCTTC.

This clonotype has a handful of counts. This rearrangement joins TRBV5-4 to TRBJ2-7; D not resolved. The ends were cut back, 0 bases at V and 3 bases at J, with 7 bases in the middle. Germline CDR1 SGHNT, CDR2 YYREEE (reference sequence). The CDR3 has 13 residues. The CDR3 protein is CASSLDILYEQYF. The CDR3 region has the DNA TGTGCCAGCAGCTTGGACATCCTCTACGAGCAGTACTTC.

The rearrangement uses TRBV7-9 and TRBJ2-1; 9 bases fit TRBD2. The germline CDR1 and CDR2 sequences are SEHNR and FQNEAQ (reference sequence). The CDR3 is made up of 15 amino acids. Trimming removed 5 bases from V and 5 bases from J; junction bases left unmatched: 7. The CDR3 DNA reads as TGTGCCAGCAGCCGGCGGGGGGGCCCGGACAATGAGCAGTTCTTC. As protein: CASSRRGGPDNEQFF.

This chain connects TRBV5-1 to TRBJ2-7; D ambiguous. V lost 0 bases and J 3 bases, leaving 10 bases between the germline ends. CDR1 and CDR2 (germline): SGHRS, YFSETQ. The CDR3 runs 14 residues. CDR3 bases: TGCGCCAGCAGCTTGGACCGCGGCGACTACGAGCAGTACTTC. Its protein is CASSLDRGDYEQYF.

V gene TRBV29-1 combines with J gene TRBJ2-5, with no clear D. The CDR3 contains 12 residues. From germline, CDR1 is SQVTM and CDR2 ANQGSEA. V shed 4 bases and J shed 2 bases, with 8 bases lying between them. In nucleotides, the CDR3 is TGCAGCGTTGGGATAAATCAAGAGACCCAGTACTTC. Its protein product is CSVGINQETQYF.

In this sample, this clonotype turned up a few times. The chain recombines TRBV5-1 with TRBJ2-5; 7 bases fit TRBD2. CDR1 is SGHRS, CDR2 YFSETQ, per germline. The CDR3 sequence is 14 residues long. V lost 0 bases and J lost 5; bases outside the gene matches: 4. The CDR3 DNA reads TGCGCCAGCAGCTTGGGGACTAGTGTGGAGACCCAGTACTTC. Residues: CASSLGTSVETQYF.

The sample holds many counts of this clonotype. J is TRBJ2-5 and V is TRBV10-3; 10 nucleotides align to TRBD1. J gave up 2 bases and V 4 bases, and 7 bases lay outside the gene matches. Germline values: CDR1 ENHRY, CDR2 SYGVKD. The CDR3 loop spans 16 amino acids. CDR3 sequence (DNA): TGTGCCATCAGTGGGCCCGGGACAGGGGTTCAAGAGACCCAGTACTTC. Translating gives CAISGPGTGVQETQYF.

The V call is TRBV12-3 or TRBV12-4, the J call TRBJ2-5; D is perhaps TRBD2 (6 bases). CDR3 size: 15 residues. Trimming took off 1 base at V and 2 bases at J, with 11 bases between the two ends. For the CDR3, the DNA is TGTGCCAGCAGTTTAGGGGTCCGGGGGCAAGAGACCCAGTACTTC. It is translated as CASSLGVRGQETQYF.

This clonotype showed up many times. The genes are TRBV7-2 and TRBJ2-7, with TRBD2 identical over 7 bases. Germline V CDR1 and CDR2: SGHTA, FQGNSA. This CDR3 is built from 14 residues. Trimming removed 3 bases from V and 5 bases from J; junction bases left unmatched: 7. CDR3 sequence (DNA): TGTGCCAGCAGCTTCGGGCGGGGGTACCACGAGCAGTACTTC. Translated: CASSFGRGYHEQYF.

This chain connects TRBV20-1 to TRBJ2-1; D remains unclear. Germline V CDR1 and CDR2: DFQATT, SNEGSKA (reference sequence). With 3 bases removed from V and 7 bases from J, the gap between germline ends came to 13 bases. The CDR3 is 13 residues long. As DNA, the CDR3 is TGCAGTGCTAGCCGGAATTCCAGAAATGAGCAGTTCTTC. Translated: CSASRNSRNEQFF.

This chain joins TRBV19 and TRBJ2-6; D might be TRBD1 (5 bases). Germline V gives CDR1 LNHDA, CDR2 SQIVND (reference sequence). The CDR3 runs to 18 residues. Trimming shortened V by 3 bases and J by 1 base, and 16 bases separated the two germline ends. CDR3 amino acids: CASSIQQGTRSGANVLTF. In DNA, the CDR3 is TGTGCCAGTAGTATTCAGCAGGGAACTCGATCTGGGGCCAACGTCCTGACTTTC.

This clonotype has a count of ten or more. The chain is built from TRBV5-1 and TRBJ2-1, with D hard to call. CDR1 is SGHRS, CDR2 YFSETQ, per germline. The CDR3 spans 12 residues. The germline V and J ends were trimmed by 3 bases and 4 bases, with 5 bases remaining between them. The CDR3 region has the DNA TGCGCCAGCAGCTCCTTATACAATGAGCAGTTCTTC. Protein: CASSSLYNEQFF.

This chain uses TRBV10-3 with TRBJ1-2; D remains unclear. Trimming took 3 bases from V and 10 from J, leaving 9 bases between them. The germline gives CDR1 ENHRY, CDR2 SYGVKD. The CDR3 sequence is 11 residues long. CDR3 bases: TGTGCCATCAGTGATGGCTGGTACTACACCTTC. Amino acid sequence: CAISDGWYYTF.

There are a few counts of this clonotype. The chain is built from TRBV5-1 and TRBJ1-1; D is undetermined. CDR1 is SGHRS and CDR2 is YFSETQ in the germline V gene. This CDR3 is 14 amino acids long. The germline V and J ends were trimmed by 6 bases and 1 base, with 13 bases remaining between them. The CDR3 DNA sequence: TGCGCCAGCAACCAAAATACACAGAACACTGAAGCTTTCTTT. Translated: CASNQNTQNTEAFF.

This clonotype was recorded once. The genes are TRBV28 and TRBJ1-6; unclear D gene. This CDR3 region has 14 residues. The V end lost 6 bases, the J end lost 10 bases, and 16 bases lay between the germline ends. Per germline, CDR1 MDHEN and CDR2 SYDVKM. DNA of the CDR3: TGTGCCAGCAGACCGGGTTCCCTTGCCTCACCCCTCCACTTT. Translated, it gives CASRPGSLASPLHF.

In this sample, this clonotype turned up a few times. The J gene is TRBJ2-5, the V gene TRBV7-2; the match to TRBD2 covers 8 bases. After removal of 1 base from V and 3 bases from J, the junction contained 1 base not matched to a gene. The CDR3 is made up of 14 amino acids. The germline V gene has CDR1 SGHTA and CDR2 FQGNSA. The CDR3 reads CASSLGGGKETQYF. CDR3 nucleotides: TGTGCCAGCAGCTTAGGCGGGGGGAAAGAGACCCAGTACTTC. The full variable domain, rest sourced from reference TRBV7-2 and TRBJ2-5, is GAGVSQSPSNKVTEKGKDVELRCDPISGHTALYWYRQSLGQGLEFLIYFQGNSAPDKSGLPSDRFSAERTGGSVSTLTIQRTQQEDSAVYLCASSLGGGKETQYFGPGTRLLVL.

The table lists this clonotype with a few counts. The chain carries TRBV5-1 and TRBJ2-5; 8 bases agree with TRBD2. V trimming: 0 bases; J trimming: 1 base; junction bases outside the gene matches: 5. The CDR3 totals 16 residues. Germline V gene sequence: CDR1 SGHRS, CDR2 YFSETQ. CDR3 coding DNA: TGCGCCAGCAGCTTGGCCGCCAGCGGGGGCCAAGAGACCCAGTACTTC. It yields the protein CASSLAASGGQETQYF.